The present entry profiles one TCR beta chain with its context. Its antigen is not known. The germline gives CDR1 SGHRS, CDR2 YFSETQ. The ends were cut back, 0 bases at V and 3 bases at J, with 6 bases in the middle. CDR3 length equals 14 residues. Cells were stimulated with overlapping HIV-1 Gag 15-mer peptides. CD40L/CD69 double-negative CD45RO-high memory CD4+ T cells were collected. This sample is drawn from a study of persistence of HIV-infected CD4 T cells. Across the whole study: CD4+ T cells responding to CMV or HIV-1 Gag were isolated.

Study-wide results and caveats: Within sorted populations, more oligoclonal TCRs accompanied more oligoclonal proviruses. Bulk TCR data could not be restricted to HIV-1-infected CMV-responding cells.

This was the immunoSEQ version 4 assay in survey mode. Repertoires were generated with immunoSEQ multiplex PCR, while TCRdb's copy carries only in-frame clones and drops some. The table records about 64,000 clones, 65% to 75% of them present only once. The TCR originated in an adult man with HIV who was CMV-seropositive. This chain connects TRBV5-1 to TRBJ2-2; D call uncertain. Sequenced here: CD4+ T cells sorted from PBMCs after approximately 19-hour stimulation, sampled from a patient who received antiretroviral therapy. The CDR3 sequence is CASSLVVDTGELFF. CDR3 DNA sequence: TGCGCCAGCAGCTTGGTGGTAGACACCGGGGAGCTGTTTTTT.